A single sample is the source of the 5 T cell receptor beta chains below, sequenced in a study of OX40 agonist ivuxolimab in advanced cancers. Repertoires were generated with immunoSEQ multiplex PCR, while TCRdb's copy carries only in-frame clones and drops some. Among tens of thousands of clones listed, roughly 87% were seen once. Sequencing was performed on CD4+ or CD8+ T cells sorted from blood, taken in a trial of the OX40 agonist ivuxolimab. These receptors were obtained from an adult with an advanced solid tumor such as melanoma, head and neck, liver or kidney cancer.

The V gene is TRBV28, the J gene TRBJ1-3, with D possibly matching TRBD1 (6 bases). The V gene lost 3 bases and the J gene lost 4 bases, with 13 bases spanning the gap. The CDR3 consists of 15 residues. CDR1 is MDHEN and CDR2 is SYDVKM in the germline V gene. DNA for the CDR3: TGTGCCAGCAGTTTGTGGGGGGCGAAGGGAAACACCATATATTTT. As protein: CASSLWGAKGNTIYF.

This chain joins TRBV5-1 and TRBJ1-5, with D possibly being TRBD1 (5 bases). Per germline, CDR1 SGHRS and CDR2 YFSETQ. This CDR3 contains 15 residues. Trimming took off 0 bases at V and 3 bases at J, with 10 bases between the two ends. The CDR3 DNA reads as TGCGCCAGCAGCTTGGCAGGGAGGGACAATCAGCCCCAGCATTTT. Translated, it gives CASSLAGRDNQPQHF. Looking up the rest from reference TRBV5-1 and TRBJ1-5 gives the full variable domain: KAGVTQTPRYLIKTRGQQVTLSCSPISGHRSVSWYQQTPGQGLQFLFEYFSETQRNKGNFPGRFSGRQFSNSRSEMNVSTLELGDSALYLCASSLAGRDNQPQHFGDGTRLSIL.

The chain uses TRBV2 and TRBJ1-2, with D unresolved. This CDR3 spans 12 amino acids. V lost 5 bases and J lost 9, with 13 bases in between. CDR1 is SNHLY and CDR2 is FYNNEI in the germline V gene. CDR3 nucleotides: TGTGCCAGCAGTATAAGGGCCGGGAGCTACACCTTC. Translated: CASSIRAGSYTF. The full variable domain, its missing parts supplied by reference TRBV2 and TRBJ1-2, is EPEVTQTPSHQVTQMGQEVILRCVPISNHLYFYWYRQILGQKVEFLVSFYNNEISEKSEIFDDQFSVERPDGSNFTLKIRSTKLEDSAMYFCASSIRAGSYTFGSGTRLTVV.

The chain recombines TRBV6-5 with TRBJ2-5; possible D gene TRBD2, 6 bases. Trimming left V 0 bases short and J 4 bases short, with 12 bases between. Germline V gene data show CDR1 as MNHEY and CDR2 as SVGAGI. The CDR3 consists of 15 residues. The CDR3 nucleotides are TGTGCCAGCAGTTACTCCGGACTAACCACAGAGACCCAGTACTTC. Translated: CASSYSGLTTETQYF.

This clone is classed as medium-sized. CDR3 sequence: CASSPQETQYF. CDR3 nucleotides: TGTGCCAGCTCTCCGCAAGAGACCCAGTACTTC. The rearrangement links TRBV18 to TRBJ2-5; the D is unclear. There are 11 residues in the CDR3. Trimming removed 6 bases at V and 2 bases at J, with 4 bases between. Germline assignment: CDR1 KGHSH and CDR2 LQKENI.